One T cell receptor beta chain is described in this entry. Trimming shortened V by 2 bases and J by 6 bases, and 14 bases separated the two germline ends. The V gene's germline CDR1 is MNHNY and CDR2 SVGAGI (reference sequence). CDR3 size: 15 residues. Cycle 7 day 1, cycle 4 day 1, and baseline were the timepoints at which blood was sampled. Libraries were prepared by immunoSEQ multiplex PCR; TCRdb keeps only in-frame clonotypes and omits some of them. Here the sample spans around 100,000 clones, approximately 90% being singletons. These data come from a study of OX40 agonist ivuxolimab in advanced cancers. Study information: Recorded diagnoses for dose-escalation patients were hepatocellular carcinoma, melanoma, renal cell or head and neck cancer.

This specimen was CD4+ or CD8+ T cells sorted from blood, taken in a trial of the OX40 agonist ivuxolimab. The clonotype was recovered from an adult with an advanced solid tumor such as melanoma, head and neck, liver or kidney cancer. The chain couples TRBV6-6 to TRBJ2-1; TRBD1 is a possible D gene (6 bases). CDR3 DNA: TGTGCCAGCAGTTACCCAACAGGGTTGGGCAATGAGCAGTTCTTC. This codes for CASSYPTGLGNEQFF.